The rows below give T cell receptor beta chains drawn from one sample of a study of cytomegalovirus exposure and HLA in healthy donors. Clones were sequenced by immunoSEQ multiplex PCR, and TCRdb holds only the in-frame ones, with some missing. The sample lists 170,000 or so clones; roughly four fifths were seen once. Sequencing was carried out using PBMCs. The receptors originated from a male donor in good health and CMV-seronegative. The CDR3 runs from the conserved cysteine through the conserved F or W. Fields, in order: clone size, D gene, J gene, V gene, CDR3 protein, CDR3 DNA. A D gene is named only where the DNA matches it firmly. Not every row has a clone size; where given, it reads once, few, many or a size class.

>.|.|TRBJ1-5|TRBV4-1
CASSQDGQTNQPQHF
TGCGCCAGCAGCCAAGACGGTCAAACCAATCAGCCCCAGCATTTT
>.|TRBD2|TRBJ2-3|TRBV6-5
CASYGGAGTDTQYF
TGTGCCAGCTACGGGGGGGCAGGGACAGATACGCAGTATTTT
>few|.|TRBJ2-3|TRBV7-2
CASSSSTDTQYF
TGTGCCAGCAGCTCAAGCACAGATACGCAGTATTTT
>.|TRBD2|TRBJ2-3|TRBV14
CASSPLGGDTQYF
TGTGCCAGCAGCCCACTGGGGGGGGATACGCAGTATTTT
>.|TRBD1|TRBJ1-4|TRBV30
CAWSAGTGATNEKLFF
TGTGCCTGGAGTGCTGGGACAGGCGCAACTAATGAAAAACTGTTTTTT
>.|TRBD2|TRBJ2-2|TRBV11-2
CASSQTSGNTGELFF
TGTGCCAGCAGCCAGACTAGCGGGAACACCGGGGAGCTGTTTTTT
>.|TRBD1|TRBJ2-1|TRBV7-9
CASSLGTANEQFF
TGTGCCAGCAGCTTGGGGACAGCTAATGAGCAGTTCTTC
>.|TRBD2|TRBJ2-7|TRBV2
CASIPRGIYEQYF
TGTGCCAGCATCCCGCGGGGGATTTACGAGCAGTACTTC
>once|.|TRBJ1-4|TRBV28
CASGRDSRGEKLFF
TGTGCCAGCGGACGGGACTCACGGGGTGAAAAACTGTTTTTT
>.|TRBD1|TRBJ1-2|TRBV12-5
CASGLLRTGSSYGYTF
TGTGCTAGTGGTTTGCTCCGGACAGGTTCCTCCTATGGCTACACCTTC
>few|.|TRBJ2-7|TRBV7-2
CASSSRRDYEQYF
TGTGCCAGCAGCTCGCGGCGGGACTACGAGCAGTACTTC
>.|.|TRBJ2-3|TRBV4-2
CASSQAVGVDTDTQYF
TGTGCCAGCAGCCAAGCAGTGGGAGTCGACACAGATACGCAGTATTTT
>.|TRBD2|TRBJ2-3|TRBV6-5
CASSSVQTGGNTQYF
TGTGCCAGCAGTTCGGTCCAGACGGGGGGTAATACGCAGTATTTT
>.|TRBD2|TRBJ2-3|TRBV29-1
CSVEDPLGASGRPDTQYF
TGCAGCGTTGAAGATCCCCTTGGGGCTAGCGGGAGACCAGATACGCAGTATTTT
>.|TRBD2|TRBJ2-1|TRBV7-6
CASSLAPGLADYNEQFF
TGTGCCAGCAGCTTAGCCCCCGGACTAGCGGACTACAATGAGCAGTTCTTC
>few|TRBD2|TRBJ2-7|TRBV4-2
CASSQGRSGGAYEQYF
TGTGCCAGCAGCCAAGGACGTAGCGGGGGGGCCTACGAGCAGTACTTC
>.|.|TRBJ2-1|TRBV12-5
CASGLQGSYNEQFF
TGTGCTAGTGGTTTGCAGGGGTCCTACAATGAGCAGTTCTTC
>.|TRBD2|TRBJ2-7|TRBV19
CASSIDSGRNYEQYF
TGTGCCAGTAGTATAGATAGCGGGAGGAATTACGAGCAGTACTTC
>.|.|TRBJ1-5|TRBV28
CASSLGRLNQPQHF
TGTGCCAGCAGTTTAGGCAGACTAAATCAGCCCCAGCATTTT
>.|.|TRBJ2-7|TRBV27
CASRPPTAYEQYF
TGTGCCAGCAGACCGCCCACAGCCTACGAGCAGTACTTC
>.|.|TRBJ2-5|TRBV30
CAWSVRETQYF
TGTGCCTGGAGTGTACGGGAGACCCAGTACTTC
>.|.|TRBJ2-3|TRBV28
CASTDTSTDTQYF
TGTGCCAGCACGGACACTAGCACAGATACGCAGTATTTT
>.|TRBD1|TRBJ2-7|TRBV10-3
CASSYSTDRAPYEQYF
TGTGCCAGCAGTTACTCGACGGACAGGGCCCCCTACGAGCAGTACTTC
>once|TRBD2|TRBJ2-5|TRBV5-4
CASSQGSSGGLLQETQHF
TGTGCCAGCAGCCAGGGGTCTAGCGGGGGGCTTCTCCAAGAGACCCAGCACTTC
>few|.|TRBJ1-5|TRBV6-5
CASSLSQGNQPQHF
TGTGCCAGCAGTTTAAGTCAGGGCAATCAGCCCCAGCATTTT
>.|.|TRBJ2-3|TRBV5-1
CASSLQDTQYF
TGCGCCAGCAGCTTGCAGGATACGCAGTATTTT
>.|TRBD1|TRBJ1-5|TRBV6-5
CASSSGTGPNQPQHF
TGTGCCAGCAGTTCCGGGACAGGACCAAATCAGCCCCAGCATTTT
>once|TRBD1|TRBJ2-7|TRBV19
CASRKRRDSPNSGEQYF
TGTGCCAGCCGGAAACGACGGGACAGCCCCAACTCCGGGGAGCAGTACTTC
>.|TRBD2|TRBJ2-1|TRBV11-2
CATRALAGRAPYNEQFF
TGTGCCACCAGAGCACTAGCGGGGCGGGCCCCCTACAATGAGCAGTTCTTC
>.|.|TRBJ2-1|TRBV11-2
CASSTQGNEQFF
TGTGCCAGCAGCACACAGGGCAATGAGCAGTTCTTC
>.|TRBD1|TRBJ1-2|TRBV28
CASRTGERVYGYTF
TGTGCCAGCCGCACAGGGGAGAGGGTCTATGGCTACACCTTC
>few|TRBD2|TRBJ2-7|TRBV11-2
CASRIWEGTYEQYF
TGTGCCAGCAGGATCTGGGAGGGGACCTACGAGCAGTACTTC
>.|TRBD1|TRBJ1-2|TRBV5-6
CASSLGQGPYGYTF
TGTGCCAGCAGCTTGGGACAGGGCCCCTATGGCTACACCTTC
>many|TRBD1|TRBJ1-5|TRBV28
CASTLTGENQPQHF
TGTGCCAGCACCTTGACAGGGGAGAATCAGCCCCAGCATTTT
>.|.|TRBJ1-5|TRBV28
CASSFQGSNQPQHF
TGTGCCAGCAGTTTCCAGGGTAGCAATCAGCCCCAGCATTTT
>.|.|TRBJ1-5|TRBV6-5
CASRDSLNSNQPQHF
TGTGCCAGCAGGGACAGCCTAAATAGCAATCAGCCCCAGCATTTT
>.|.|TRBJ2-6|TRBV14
CASSRLRDIGSGANVLTF
TGTGCCAGCAGCCGCCTCAGGGATATAGGCTCTGGGGCCAACGTCCTGACTTTC
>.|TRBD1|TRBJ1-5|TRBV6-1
CASSSRTGSNQPQHF
TGTGCCAGCAGTTCCAGGACAGGTAGCAATCAGCCCCAGCATTTT
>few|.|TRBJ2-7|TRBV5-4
CASSLVAEQYF
TGTGCCAGCAGCTTGGTGGCCGAGCAGTACTTC
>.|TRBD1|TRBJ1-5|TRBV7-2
CASSPPGTASQPQHF
TGTGCCAGCAGTCCACCAGGGACAGCAAGTCAGCCCCAGCATTTT
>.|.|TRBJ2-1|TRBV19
CASGRGEQFF
TGTGCCAGTGGAAGAGGAGAGCAGTTCTTC